These 10 T cell receptor beta chains share one sample of origin, sequenced in a study of blood T cell repertoires in COVID-19. Method: immunoSEQ multiplex PCR; TCRdb's copy keeps in-frame clones and lacks some. The table lists 300,000 to 450,000 clones, around 87% of them singletons. Sequencing was performed on PBMCs or T cells enriched from blood (not recorded which). The receptors were gathered from a man aged 30 to 39 who had recovered from COVID-19.

The rearrangement joins TRBV4-1 to TRBJ2-5, with 13 bases fitting TRBD2. Losses at the gene ends were 2 bases for V and 5 bases for J; bases not matched to a gene: 5. The germline CDR1 and CDR2 sequences are MGHRA and YSYEKL. This CDR3 spans 16 amino acids. The CDR3 DNA sequence: TGCGCCAGCAGCCAATTACTAGCGGGGGGGATGGAGACCCAGTACTTC. Amino acid sequence: CASSQLLAGGMETQYF.

The genes are TRBV19 and TRBJ2-6, with D perhaps TRBD1 (5 bases). Trimming shortened V by 4 bases and J by 10 bases, and 17 bases separated the two germline ends. This CDR3 contains 15 residues. Germline V gene sequence: CDR1 LNHDA, CDR2 SQIVND (reference sequence). The CDR3 loop is CASSNRGILQNVLTF. For the CDR3, the DNA is TGTGCCAGTAGTAATAGGGGAATCTTACAGAACGTCCTGACTTTC.

This chain links TRBV7-9 with TRBJ1-2; no firm D call. Trimming took 5 bases from V and 6 from J, leaving 16 bases between them. The germline V gene has CDR1 SEHNR and CDR2 FQNEAQ (reference sequence). This CDR3 contains 14 residues. CDR3 coding DNA: TGTGCCAGCAGCCCAGCTATCGGGGTTGATGGCTACACCTTC. Amino acids: CASSPAIGVDGYTF. Full variable domain (rest looked up from reference TRBV7-9 and TRBJ1-2): DTGVSQNPRHKITKRGQNVTFRCDPISEHNRLYWYRQTLGQGPEFLTYFQNEAQLEKSRLLSDRFSAERPKGSFSTLEIQRTEQGDSAMYLCASSPAIGVDGYTFGSGTRLTVV.

V is TRBV4-3 and J is TRBJ1-3; 9 bases line up with TRBD1. The length of the CDR3 is 15 residues. The V and J ends lost 3 bases and 5 bases, in that order; junction bases with no gene match: 5. Germline lookup yields CDR1 LGHNA and CDR2 YSLEER. The CDR3 DNA reads TGCGCCAGCAGCCAGTCCGGGACAGGGAGAAACACCATATATTTT. Its protein is CASSQSGTGRNTIYF.

The rearrangement uses TRBV4-2 and TRBJ2-3, with D possibly TRBD2 on 5 matching bases. Germline V lookup: CDR1 LGHNA, CDR2 YNFKEQ. V was cut by 0 bases and J by 4 bases, with 17 bases left in between. CDR3 length: 17 amino acids. CDR3: CASSQEAAGDFADTQYF. As DNA, the CDR3 is TGTGCCAGCAGCCAAGAGGCGGCCGGGGATTTCGCAGATACGCAGTATTTT.

CDR3 nucleotide sequence: TGTGCCAGCAGTGGACTAGCGGGGGGTTCTAGCACCGGGGAGCTGTTTTTT. Its translation is CASSGLAGGSSTGELFF. The chain combines TRBV6-2 or TRBV6-3 with TRBJ2-2; 14 bases match TRBD2. CDR1 MNHEY and CDR2 SVGEGT come from the germline V gene. The junction had 6 bases not matched to a gene; V was cut back by 5 bases and J by 4 bases. The CDR3 has 17 residues.

The V and J genes are TRBV6-5 and TRBJ2-5; 9 bases map to TRBD2. The CDR3 covers 15 residues. V dropped 6 bases and J dropped 1; count of bases not matched to a gene: 6. Germline V gives CDR1 MNHEY, CDR2 SVGAGI. The CDR3 region has the DNA TGTGCCAGCAGAACCTCACTAGCGGGCCAAGAGACCCAGTACTTC. This translates into CASRTSLAGQETQYF.

The rearrangement links TRBV19 to TRBJ2-7, with D maybe TRBD1 (6 bases). The CDR3 length is 14 residues. Trimming took 5 bases from V and 1 from J, leaving 12 bases between them. Germline CDR1 LNHDA, CDR2 SQIVND (reference sequence). CDR3 residues: CASSLQGSSYEQYF. CDR3 in DNA: TGTGCCAGTAGTCTTCAGGGGTCTTCCTACGAGCAGTACTTC.

V and J are TRBV7-9 and TRBJ1-2, with a weak D call TRBD1 (6 bases). The CDR3 length is 13 residues. Per the germline V gene, CDR1 is SEHNR and CDR2 is FQNEAQ (reference sequence). V lost 5 bases, J lost 5 bases, and 12 bases lay in between. The CDR3 spells CASSPYRVYGYTF. CDR3 coding DNA: TGTGCCAGCAGCCCTTACAGGGTATATGGCTACACCTTC.

J is TRBJ1-6 and V is TRBV19, with 8 bases lining up with TRBD1. The germline gives CDR1 LNHDA, CDR2 SQIVND (reference sequence). Unmatched junction bases numbered 9, after V lost 5 bases and J lost 9 bases. This CDR3 spans 15 amino acids. CDR3 in amino acids: CASSPAGDRGSPLHF. The CDR3, as DNA: TGTGCCAGTAGTCCAGCCGGCGACAGGGGTTCACCCCTCCACTTT.